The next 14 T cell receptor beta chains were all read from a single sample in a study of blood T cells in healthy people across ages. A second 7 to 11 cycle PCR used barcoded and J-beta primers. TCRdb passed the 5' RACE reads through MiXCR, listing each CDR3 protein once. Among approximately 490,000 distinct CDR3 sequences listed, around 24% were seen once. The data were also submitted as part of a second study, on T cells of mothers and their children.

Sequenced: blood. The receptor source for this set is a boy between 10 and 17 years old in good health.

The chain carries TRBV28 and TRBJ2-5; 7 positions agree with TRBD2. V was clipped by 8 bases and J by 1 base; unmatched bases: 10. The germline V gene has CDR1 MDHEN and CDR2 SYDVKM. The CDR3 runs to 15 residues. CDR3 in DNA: TGTGCCAGCCTCCTCCAGCGGGGATTCCAAGAGACCCAGTACTTC. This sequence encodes CASLLQRGFQETQYF.

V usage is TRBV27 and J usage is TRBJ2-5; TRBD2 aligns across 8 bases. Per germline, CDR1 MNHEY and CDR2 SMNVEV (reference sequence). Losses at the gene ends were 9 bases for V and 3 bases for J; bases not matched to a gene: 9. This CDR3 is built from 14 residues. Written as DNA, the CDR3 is TGTGCCAGAGATGAACTAGCGGAAAAAGAGACCCAGTACTTC. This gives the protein CARDELAEKETQYF.

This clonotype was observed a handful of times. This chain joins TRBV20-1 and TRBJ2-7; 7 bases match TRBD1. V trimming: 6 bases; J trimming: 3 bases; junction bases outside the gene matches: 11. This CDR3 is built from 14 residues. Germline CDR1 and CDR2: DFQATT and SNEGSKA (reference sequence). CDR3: CSASNNRGGYEQYF. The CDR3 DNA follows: TGCAGTGCGAGTAATAACAGGGGCGGCTACGAGCAGTACTTC.

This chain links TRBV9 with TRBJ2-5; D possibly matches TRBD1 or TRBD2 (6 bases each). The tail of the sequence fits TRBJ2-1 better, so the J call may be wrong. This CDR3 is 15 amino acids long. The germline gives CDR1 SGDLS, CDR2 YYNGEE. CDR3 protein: CASSVSVGAGNEQFF. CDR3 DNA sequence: TGTGCCAGCAGCGTAAGTGTGGGGGCGGGGAATGAGCAGTTCTTC.

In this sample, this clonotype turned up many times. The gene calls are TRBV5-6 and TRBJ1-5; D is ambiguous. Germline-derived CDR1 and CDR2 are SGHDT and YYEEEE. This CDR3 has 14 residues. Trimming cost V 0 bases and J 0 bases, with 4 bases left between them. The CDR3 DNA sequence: TGTGCCAGCAGCTTGGCTTATAGCAATCAGCCCCAGCATTTT. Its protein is CASSLAYSNQPQHF. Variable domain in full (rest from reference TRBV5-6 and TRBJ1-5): DAGVTQSPTHLIKTRGQQVTLRCSPKSGHDTVSWYQQALGQGPQFIFQYYEEEERQRGNFPDRFSGHQFPNYSSELNVNALLLGDSALYLCASSLAYSNQPQHFGDGTRLSIL.

The CDR3 sequence: CSVAQGFNQPQHF. DNA for the CDR3: TGCAGTGTCGCACAGGGCTTCAATCAGCCCCAGCATTTT. The gene calls are TRBV20-1 and TRBJ1-5; maybe TRBD1 (6 bases). Trimming removed 7 bases at V and 3 bases at J, with 13 bases between. The germline gives CDR1 DFQATT, CDR2 SNEGSKA (reference sequence). The length of the CDR3 is 13 residues.

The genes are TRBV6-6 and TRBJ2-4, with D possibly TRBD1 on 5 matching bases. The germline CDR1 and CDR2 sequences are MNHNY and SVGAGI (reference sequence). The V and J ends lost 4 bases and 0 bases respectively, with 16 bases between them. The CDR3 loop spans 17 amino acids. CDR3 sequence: CASSFRRTNLAKNIQYF. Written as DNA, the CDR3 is TGTGCCAGCAGTTTCAGAAGGACAAATCTAGCCAAAAACATTCAGTACTTC.

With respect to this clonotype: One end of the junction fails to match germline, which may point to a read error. CDR3 coding DNA: TGCGCCAGCAGCCAAGGTGTTCGGGGTACAAAGACCCAGTGCTTC. It codes for CASSQGVRGTKTQCF. V gene TRBV4-1 combines with J gene TRBJ2-5; the D gene is possibly TRBD2 (5 bases). CDR1 and CDR2 (germline): MGHRA, YSYEKL. The CDR3 covers 15 residues.

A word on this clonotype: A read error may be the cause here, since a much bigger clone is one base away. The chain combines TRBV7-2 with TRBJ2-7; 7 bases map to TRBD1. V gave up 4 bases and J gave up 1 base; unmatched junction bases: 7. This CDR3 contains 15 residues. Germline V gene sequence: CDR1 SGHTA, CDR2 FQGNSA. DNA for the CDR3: TGTGCCAGCAGCTACGGACAGGTGGTGTCCTACGAGCAGTACTTC. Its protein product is CASSYGQVVSYEQYF.

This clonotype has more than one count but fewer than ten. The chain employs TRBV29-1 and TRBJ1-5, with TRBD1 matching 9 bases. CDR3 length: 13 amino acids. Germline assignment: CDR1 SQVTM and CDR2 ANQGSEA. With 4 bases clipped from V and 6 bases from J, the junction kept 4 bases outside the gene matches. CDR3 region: CSVGDRATQPQHF. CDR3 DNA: TGCAGCGTTGGGGACAGGGCGACTCAGCCCCAGCATTTT.

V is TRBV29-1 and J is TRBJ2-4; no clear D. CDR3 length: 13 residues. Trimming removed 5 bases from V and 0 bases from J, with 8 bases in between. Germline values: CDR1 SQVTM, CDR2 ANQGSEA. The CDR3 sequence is CSVRQLAKNIQYF. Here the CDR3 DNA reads TGCAGCGTTCGGCAGCTAGCCAAAAACATTCAGTACTTC.

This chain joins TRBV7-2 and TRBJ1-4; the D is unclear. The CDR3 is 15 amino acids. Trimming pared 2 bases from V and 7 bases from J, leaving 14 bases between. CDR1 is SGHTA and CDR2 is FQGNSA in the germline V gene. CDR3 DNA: TGTGCCAGCAGCTTATATCGAGGAGGGCGTGAAAAACTGTTTTTT. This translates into CASSLYRGGREKLFF.

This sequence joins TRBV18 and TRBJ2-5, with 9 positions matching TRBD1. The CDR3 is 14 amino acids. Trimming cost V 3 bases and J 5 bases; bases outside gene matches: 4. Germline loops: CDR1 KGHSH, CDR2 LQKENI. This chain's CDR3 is CASSPKGQGETQYF. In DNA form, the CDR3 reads TGTGCCAGCTCACCGAAAGGACAGGGGGAGACCCAGTACTTC.

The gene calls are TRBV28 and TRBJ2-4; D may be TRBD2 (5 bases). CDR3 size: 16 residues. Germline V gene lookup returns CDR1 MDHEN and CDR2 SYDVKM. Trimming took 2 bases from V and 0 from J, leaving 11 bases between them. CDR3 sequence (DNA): TGTGCCAGCAGTTTAGGACTGAGTATAGCCAAAAACATTCAGTACTTC. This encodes CASSLGLSIAKNIQYF.